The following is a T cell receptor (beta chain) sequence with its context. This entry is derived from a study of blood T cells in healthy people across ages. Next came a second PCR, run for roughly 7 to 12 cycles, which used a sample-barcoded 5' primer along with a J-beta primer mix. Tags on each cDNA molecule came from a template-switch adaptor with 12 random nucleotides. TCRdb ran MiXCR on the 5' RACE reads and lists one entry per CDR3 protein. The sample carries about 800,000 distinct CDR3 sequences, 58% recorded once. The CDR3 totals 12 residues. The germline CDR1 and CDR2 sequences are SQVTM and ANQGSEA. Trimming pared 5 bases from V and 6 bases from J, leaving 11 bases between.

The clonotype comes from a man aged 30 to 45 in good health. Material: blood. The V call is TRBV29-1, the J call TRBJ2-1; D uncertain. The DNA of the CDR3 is TGCAGCGTTACGGCCGGAGTCAATGAGCAGTTCTTC. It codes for CSVTAGVNEQFF.